Listed below are T cell receptor beta chains from one sample, sequenced in a study of T cell responses to AZD1222 COVID-19 vaccine. Sequencing was performed with immunoSEQ multiplex PCR; in TCRdb, only in-frame clones are kept and a portion is missing. The table has about 89,000 clones, approximately 89% seen once. This material consisted of peripheral blood, taken on day 0 of MenACWY control vaccination. The receptors shown here come from an adult in good health. Both conserved end residues are part of each CDR3. A D gene is named only where the DNA matches it firmly. Clone size is given for some rows only: seen once, a few or many times, or a class if the clone is expanded.

J gene: TRBJ1-5
V gene: TRBV7-2
D gene: -
clone size: -
CDR3 DNA: TGTGCCAGCAGCTTAGAAGGGTCGGTAACAGGTCAGCCCCAGCATTTT
CDR3 protein: CASSLEGSVTGQPQHF

J gene: TRBJ2-1
V gene: TRBV11-3
D gene: -
clone size: -
CDR3 DNA: TGTGCCAGCAGCTTAGGTGGGGTCGGGAATGAGCAGTTCTTC
CDR3 protein: CASSLGGVGNEQFF

J gene: TRBJ2-2
V gene: TRBV19
D gene: TRBD2
clone size: -
CDR3 DNA: TGTGCCCGTAGTACTAGCGGGGGGCGGGGCACCGGGGAGCTGTTTTTT
CDR3 protein: CARSTSGGRGTGELFF

J gene: TRBJ2-2
V gene: TRBV15
D gene: TRBD1
clone size: -
CDR3 DNA: TGTGCCACCAGCAGACGTACCGGGACAGATTTTACCGGGGAGCTGTTTTTT
CDR3 protein: CATSRRTGTDFTGELFF

J gene: TRBJ1-5
V gene: TRBV3-1/TRBV3-2
D gene: -
clone size: -
CDR3 DNA: TGTGCCAGCAGCCAAGGGATTGGTAGCAATCAGCCCCAGCATTTT
CDR3 protein: CASSQGIGSNQPQHF

J gene: TRBJ2-3
V gene: TRBV7-3
D gene: -
clone size: -
CDR3 DNA: TGTGCCAGCAGCCCCGGTGCAGCGGTGGATACGCAGTATTTT
CDR3 protein: CASSPGAAVDTQYF

J gene: TRBJ2-1
V gene: TRBV29-1
D gene: -
clone size: -
CDR3 DNA: TGCAGCGTTGCGGGCGTTAATGAGCAGTTCTTC
CDR3 protein: CSVAGVNEQFF

J gene: TRBJ2-1
V gene: TRBV7-2
D gene: TRBD2
clone size: -
CDR3 DNA: TGTGCCAGCAGCTTAGTCGCGGGGGTTGAGCAGTTCTTC
CDR3 protein: CASSLVAGVEQFF

J gene: TRBJ2-7
V gene: TRBV28
D gene: -
clone size: once
CDR3 DNA: TGTGCCAGCAACCGCGGTTGGGGCTACGAGCAGTACTTC
CDR3 protein: CASNRGWGYEQYF

J gene: TRBJ1-2
V gene: TRBV28
D gene: -
clone size: once
CDR3 DNA: TGTGCCAGCCTCACGGGGGGAGAGGGCTACACCTTC
CDR3 protein: CASLTGGEGYTF

J gene: TRBJ2-5
V gene: TRBV7-9
D gene: -
clone size: -
CDR3 DNA: TGTGCCAGCAGCTTAGATGTGAGAGTGACCCAGTACTTC
CDR3 protein: CASSLDVRVTQYF

J gene: TRBJ1-5
V gene: TRBV27
D gene: -
clone size: -
CDR3 DNA: TGTGCCAGCAGGCCCCTTGTTTCGGGGGGTCAGCCCCAGCATTTT
CDR3 protein: CASRPLVSGGQPQHF

J gene: TRBJ2-2
V gene: TRBV19
D gene: -
clone size: -
CDR3 DNA: TGTGCCAGTAGTATTAAAGGGCAGTCGAACACCGGGGAGCTGTTTTTT
CDR3 protein: CASSIKGQSNTGELFF

J gene: TRBJ2-5
V gene: TRBV4-1
D gene: -
clone size: once
CDR3 DNA: TGCGCCAGCAGCCAAGCGGCAGTAGAAGAGACCCAGTACTTC
CDR3 protein: CASSQAAVEETQYF

J gene: TRBJ1-6
V gene: TRBV2
D gene: TRBD1
clone size: -
CDR3 DNA: TGTGCCAGCAGTGAAGTAGTGGGACAGGGCAATTCACCCCTCCACTTT
CDR3 protein: CASSEVVGQGNSPLHF

J gene: TRBJ1-4
V gene: TRBV4-1
D gene: -
clone size: few
CDR3 DNA: TGCGCCAGCAGCCAAGATTGGCCAGCGAGAGATGAAAAACTGTTTTTT
CDR3 protein: CASSQDWPARDEKLFF

J gene: TRBJ1-5
V gene: TRBV2
D gene: -
clone size: -
CDR3 DNA: TGTGCCAGCAGTGAATCAGGGGTTCAGCCCCAGCATTTT
CDR3 protein: CASSESGVQPQHF

J gene: TRBJ2-7
V gene: TRBV5-1
D gene: TRBD2
clone size: -
CDR3 DNA: TGCGCCAGCAGCCCTTCCAGCGGGAGTAGAAGCGACGAGCAGTACTTC
CDR3 protein: CASSPSSGSRSDEQYF

J gene: TRBJ1-5
V gene: TRBV3-1/TRBV3-2
D gene: -
clone size: few
CDR3 DNA: TGTGCCAGCAGCCTACCGGGGATTCAGCCCCAGCATTTT
CDR3 protein: CASSLPGIQPQHF

J gene: TRBJ1-5
V gene: TRBV19
D gene: -
clone size: once
CDR3 DNA: TGTGCCAGTAGTATGGAGCTCCTCCGCAATCAGCCCCAGCATTTT
CDR3 protein: CASSMELLRNQPQHF

J gene: TRBJ1-1
V gene: TRBV29-1
D gene: -
clone size: -
CDR3 DNA: TGCAGCGTTGCCTCTACAGCGACCGGCACTGAAGCTTTCTTT
CDR3 protein: CSVASTATGTEAFF

J gene: TRBJ2-3
V gene: TRBV14
D gene: -
clone size: -
CDR3 DNA: TGTGCCAGCAGCCAAGCGGACTTTACAGATACGCAGTATTTT
CDR3 protein: CASSQADFTDTQYF

J gene: TRBJ1-5
V gene: TRBV28
D gene: -
clone size: few
CDR3 DNA: TGTGCCAGCAGTTCCCCACTACTCAATCAGCCCCAGCATTTT
CDR3 protein: CASSSPLLNQPQHF

J gene: TRBJ2-7
V gene: TRBV27
D gene: -
clone size: -
CDR3 DNA: TGTGCCAGCAGCCCACAGGGCTTGTCGCGGTACGAGCAGTACTTC
CDR3 protein: CASSPQGLSRYEQYF

J gene: TRBJ1-2
V gene: TRBV5-1
D gene: TRBD1
clone size: -
CDR3 DNA: TGCGCCAGCAGCCCAGGGGGTGGCTACACCTTC
CDR3 protein: CASSPGGGYTF

J gene: TRBJ2-3
V gene: TRBV7-3
D gene: TRBD2
clone size: once
CDR3 DNA: TGTGCCAGCAGCCCACTAGCGGTAGGGACAGATACGCAGTATTTT
CDR3 protein: CASSPLAVGTDTQYF

J gene: TRBJ1-1
V gene: TRBV19
D gene: TRBD1
clone size: -
CDR3 DNA: TGTGCCAGTACCTCCGGGACAGGGGGCTACACTGAAGCTTTCTTT
CDR3 protein: CASTSGTGGYTEAFF

J gene: TRBJ1-2
V gene: TRBV15
D gene: -
clone size: -
CDR3 DNA: TGTGCCACCAGCAGAGATCGCCCGAGAGGAGTCTATGGCTACACCTTC
CDR3 protein: CATSRDRPRGVYGYTF